Listed below are T cell receptor beta chains from one sample, sequenced in a study of CD8 T cells in Susac syndrome. From the immunoSEQ multiplex PCR reads, TCRdb called clonotypes with MiXCR, one entry per CDR3 protein. The table has 350,000 to 550,000 distinct CDR3 sequences, approximately 85% seen once; the top ten hold approximately 0.11%. The material sequenced was CD8+ T cells from PBMCs. These receptors were collected from a human donor with multiple sclerosis. CDR3s include the opening cysteine and the closing phenylalanine or tryptophan. A D gene is named only where the DNA matches it firmly. Size tells how often a clone was seen (once, few, many) or the class of an expanded clone, and some rows leave it out.

clone_size j_call d_call v_call cdr3_aa cdr3_nt
few TRBJ2-7 TRBD1 TRBV30 CAWSTGTGAYEQYF TGTGCCTGGAGTACAGGGACAGGAGCCTACGAGCAGTACTTC
. TRBJ2-7 TRBD1 TRBV6-5 CASSLDRGNEQYF TGTGCCAGCAGTTTAGACAGGGGGAACGAGCAGTACTTC
. TRBJ2-6 TRBD1 TRBV9 CASSGMGQGAPGANVLTF TGTGCCAGCAGCGGAATGGGACAGGGGGCGCCTGGGGCCAACGTCCTGACTTTC
. TRBJ2-1 TRBD1 TRBV6-5 CASRGQGDFDEQFF TGTGCCAGCAGGGGACAGGGGGACTTTGATGAGCAGTTCTTC
once TRBJ2-7 TRBD1 TRBV28 CASSSYRDSYEQYF TGTGCCAGCAGTTCTTACCGGGACAGCTACGAGCAGTACTTC
. TRBJ1-6 . TRBV6-1 CASSGGGSSYNSPLHF TGTGCCAGCAGTGGGGGCGGGAGCTCCTATAATTCACCCCTCCACTTT
. TRBJ1-1 . TRBV2 CASSEDRGQDTEAFF TGTGCCAGCAGTGAAGACCGGGGGCAGGACACTGAAGCTTTCTTT
. TRBJ1-2 . TRBV11-2 CASSYWTSHGYTF TGTGCCAGCAGCTATTGGACGTCCCATGGCTACACCTTC
once TRBJ2-1 . TRBV5-4 CASSLVGGVVNEQFF TGTGCCAGCAGCTTGGTTGGCGGGGTGGTAAATGAGCAGTTCTTC
. TRBJ1-2 TRBD1 TRBV3-1 CASSSTGESYGYTF TGTGCCAGCAGCTCCACAGGGGAGTCATACGGCTACACCTTC
. TRBJ2-7 . TRBV5-1 CASSLREHEQYF TGCGCCAGCAGCCTCCGGGAACACGAGCAGTACTTC
. TRBJ1-1 . TRBV5-8 CASREGPTNTEAFF TGTGCCAGCAGGGAAGGGCCTACGAACACTGAAGCTTTCTTT
. TRBJ2-5 . TRBV6-5 CASSSSRDAFQETQYF TGTGCCAGCAGTTCGAGCAGGGACGCCTTTCAAGAGACCCAGTACTTC
. TRBJ1-5 . TRBV19 CASSIDYQPQHF TGTGCCAGTAGTATAGATTATCAGCCCCAGCATTTT
. TRBJ1-2 TRBD1 TRBV5-6 CASSQGQSIYGYTF TGTGCCAGCAGCCAGGGACAGAGCATTTATGGCTACACCTTC
few TRBJ1-6 . TRBV6-1 CASSLAGQGYNSPLHF TGTGCCAGCAGTCTAGCGGGGCAGGGGTATAATTCACCCCTCCACTTT
. TRBJ2-5 . TRBV6-1 CASSEVAGGGGETQYF TGTGCCAGCAGTGAAGTTGCCGGGGGCGGAGGCGAGACCCAGTACTTC
. TRBJ2-4 . TRBV6-1 CASSLGQAKNIQYF TGTGCCAGCAGCCTGGGGCAAGCCAAAAACATTCAGTACTTC
. TRBJ2-5 . TRBV7-8 CASSLGVALVGETQYF TGTGCCAGCAGCTTAGGAGTTGCACTAGTCGGAGAGACCCAGTACTTC
. TRBJ2-7 TRBD2 TRBV7-9 CASKPGLAGVEQYF TGTGCCAGCAAACCGGGACTAGCGGGAGTTGAGCAGTACTTC
. TRBJ2-1 TRBD2 TRBV4-1 CASSQGAVASGRASEQFF TGCGCCAGCAGCCAAGGGGCCGTTGCCAGCGGGAGAGCCTCTGAGCAGTTCTTC
. TRBJ1-3 TRBD1 TRBV5-6 CASSLTGVGNTIYF TGTGCCAGCAGCTTAACAGGGGTTGGAAACACCATATATTTT
once TRBJ1-1 TRBD1 TRBV5-4 CASSGQDRVNTEAFF TGTGCCAGCAGCGGGCAGGACAGGGTGAACACTGAAGCTTTCTTT
. TRBJ1-2 . TRBV27 CASSFGSGNYGYTF TGTGCCAGCAGTTTTGGGTCGGGGAACTATGGCTACACCTTC
. TRBJ1-1 . TRBV7-6 CASSHGGETEAFF TGTGCCAGCAGCCATGGGGGGGAAACTGAAGCTTTCTTT
. TRBJ2-1 . TRBV10-3 CAISGGDEQFF TGTGCCATCAGCGGAGGGGATGAGCAGTTCTTC
once TRBJ2-1 TRBD2 TRBV6-1 CASRTLGSSGYFYEQFF TGTGCCAGCAGAACATTAGGGTCTAGCGGGTATTTTTATGAGCAGTTCTTC
. TRBJ1-5 TRBD1 TRBV4-1 CASSPTTRTGSQPQHF TGCGCCAGCAGCCCAACCACCCGGACAGGGAGTCAGCCCCAGCATTTT
. TRBJ2-5 . TRBV7-6 CASSLEFSPLQETQYF TGTGCCAGCAGCTTAGAATTTTCTCCCCTACAAGAGACCCAGTACTTC
. TRBJ1-1 . TRBV28 CASSFNSMLNTEAFF TGTGCCAGCAGTTTTAATTCCATGCTGAACACTGAAGCTTTCTTT
. TRBJ2-2 . TRBV4-2 CASTSTGTGELFF TGTGCCAGCACCTCGACGGGAACCGGGGAGCTGTTTTTT
once TRBJ2-7 . TRBV12-5 CASGLPPTAYEQYF TGTGCTAGTGGTTTGCCCCCGACAGCCTACGAGCAGTACTTC
. TRBJ1-5 TRBD1 TRBV28 CASSHGQDSNQPQHF TGTGCCAGCAGTCACGGACAGGATAGCAATCAGCCCCAGCATTTT
. TRBJ1-6 TRBD1 TRBV27 CASSLTGQGRPSALHF TGTGCCAGCAGTTTAACCGGACAGGGAAGGCCGTCGGCCCTCCACTTT
. TRBJ1-2 . TRBV5-6 CASSLGEGAYGYTF TGTGCCAGCAGCTTGGGGGAAGGGGCCTATGGCTACACCTTC
. TRBJ2-1 . TRBV6-4 CASSGLGGGDEQFF TGTGCCAGCAGTGGATTGGGGGGCGGTGATGAGCAGTTCTTC
. TRBJ2-7 TRBD1 TRBV10-3 CAISEDRAGGFNEQYF TGTGCCATCAGTGAGGACAGGGCAGGGGGCTTCAACGAGCAGTACTTC
. TRBJ1-5 . TRBV27 CASSFQGSNQPQHF TGTGCCAGCAGTTTCCAGGGGAGCAATCAGCCCCAGCATTTT
. TRBJ1-2 . TRBV5-6 CASSFGWTATNYGYTF TGTGCCAGCAGCTTCGGGTGGACAGCCACTAACTATGGCTACACCTTC
. TRBJ2-1 . TRBV7-8 CASSSPNPVASSPEQFF TGTGCCAGCAGCTCCCCCAACCCAGTGGCCAGCAGCCCGGAGCAGTTCTTC
. TRBJ2-7 TRBD1 TRBV6-1 CASSEVGGLTIYEQYF TGTGCCAGCAGTGAAGTAGGGGGCCTTACCATCTACGAGCAGTACTTC
. TRBJ2-7 . TRBV7-8 CASTSRSDEQYF TGTGCCAGCACCAGTCGCTCCGACGAGCAGTACTTC
. TRBJ2-6 TRBD1 TRBV15 CATRGDRGPGANVLTF TGTGCCACCAGAGGGGACAGGGGGCCTGGGGCCAACGTCCTGACTTTC
. TRBJ2-1 . TRBV24-1 CATSDLGLNEQFF TGTGCCACCAGTGATTTGGGTCTCAATGAGCAGTTCTTC
few TRBJ1-2 TRBD1 TRBV4-1 CASSQDPQGANYGYTF TGCGCCAGCAGCCAAGATCCACAGGGGGCTAACTATGGCTACACCTTC
few TRBJ2-2 . TRBV2 CASLDLANTGELFF TGTGCCAGCTTAGACCTGGCGAACACCGGGGAGCTGTTTTTT
. TRBJ1-6 . TRBV7-9 CASSWRSSYNSPLHF TGTGCCAGCAGCTGGAGGAGCTCCTATAATTCACCCCTCCACTTT
. TRBJ1-1 . TRBV28 CASTPQPNTEAFF TGTGCCAGCACCCCACAGCCGAACACTGAAGCTTTCTTT
few TRBJ2-2 . TRBV7-6 CASSARAGELFF TGTGCCAGCAGTGCCCGGGCCGGGGAGCTGTTTTTT
. TRBJ2-7 . TRBV11-2 CASSLDYRDSDYEQYF TGTGCCAGCAGCTTAGACTACCGGGACTCCGATTACGAGCAGTACTTC
. TRBJ2-1 . TRBV2 CASSEAGSGYNEQVF TGTGCCAGCAGTGAAGCTGGTAGCGGCTACAATGAGCAGGTCTTC
. TRBJ1-2 . TRBV11-2 CASSLNAGTNYGYTF TGTGCCAGCAGCCTCAACGCGGGAACCAACTATGGCTACACCTTC
. TRBJ2-7 TRBD2 TRBV30 CACLSGGTYEQYF TGTGCCTGCCTTAGCGGGGGTACCTACGAGCAGTACTTC
. TRBJ1-1 TRBD1 TRBV27 CASSPRTGSEAFF TGTGCCAGCAGTCCTCGGACAGGTTCTGAAGCTTTCTTT